The 26 T cell receptor beta chains below all came from one sample that was sequenced in a study of blood T cell repertoires in COVID-19. TCRdb's table, derived via immunoSEQ multiplex PCR, lists solely in-frame clones and lacks some. The repertoire consists of fewer than 400,000 clones, with roughly 85% occurring once and the leading ten covering 3.5% to 4%. Sample: peripheral blood. Every receptor here comes from a woman aged 18-29 years with acute or convalescent COVID-19.

The chain is built from TRBV19 and TRBJ1-2; no definite D call. V lost 7 bases to trimming and J lost 6 bases, with 27 bases between them. The CDR3 is made up of 17 amino acids. CDR1 LNHDA and CDR2 SQIVND come from the germline V gene (reference sequence). CDR3 region: CASTNSPGRGGWDGYTF. The CDR3 DNA follows: TGTGCCAGTACCAACAGCCCCGGTCGGGGAGGATGGGATGGCTACACCTTC.

In DNA form, the CDR3 reads TGTGCCAGCAGCAAAGTCCCCCTAGCGGGAGGAGGTGGGGAGCTGTTTTTT. It specifies CASSKVPLAGGGGELFF. The chain uses TRBV9 and TRBJ2-2; 11 bases map to TRBD2. This CDR3 contains 17 residues. The V segment lost 4 bases and the J segment 8 bases; nucleotides outside the gene matches: 13. The germline gives CDR1 SGDLS, CDR2 YYNGEE.

Comments on this clone: Additional DNA sequences in this sample encode the identical CDR3. V gene TRBV7-9 combines with J gene TRBJ1-2; D perhaps matches TRBD1 (5 bases). Per the germline V gene, CDR1 is SEHNR and CDR2 is FQNEAQ (reference sequence). With 3 bases removed from V and 6 bases from J, the gap between germline ends came to 8 bases. This CDR3 spans 12 amino acids. CDR3 coding DNA: TGTGCCAGCAGCTTCCAGGGAAATGGCTACACCTTC. Its translation is CASSFQGNGYTF.

The chain is built from TRBV11-1 and TRBJ1-1, with a weak D call TRBD1 (5 bases). The CDR3 runs to 15 residues. Trimming stripped 1 base from V and 3 bases from J, with 12 bases between. Germline V gene lookup returns CDR1 SGHAT and CDR2 FQDESV (reference sequence). CDR3 DNA sequence: TGTGCCAGCAGCTTAGGGGCCAGGGAGGACACTGAAGCTTTCTTT. Its translation is CASSLGAREDTEAFF.

The chain couples TRBV29-1 to TRBJ2-7; 7 positions agree with TRBD1. CDR3 length: 12 amino acids. Trimming cost V 8 bases and J 5 bases; bases outside gene matches: 9. In germline, CDR1 is SQVTM, CDR2 ANQGSEA. CDR3 sequence (DNA): TGCAGCATACAGGGGCCAGGTAACGAGCAGTACTTC. As protein: CSIQGPGNEQYF.

This clone was seen ten or more times. The CDR3 loop reads CASRTGTDTGNTIYF. The CDR3 coding sequence is TGCGCCAGCAGGACCGGGACAGACACTGGAAACACCATATATTTT. The V call is TRBV5-1, the J call TRBJ1-3; 7 positions agree with TRBD1. In germline, CDR1 is SGHRS, CDR2 YFSETQ. The CDR3 spans 15 residues. V shed 5 bases, J shed 2 bases, and the junction held 7 bases outside the gene matches.

This clone occurred many times. The gene calls are TRBV19 and TRBJ1-5; weak D call: TRBD1 (5 bases). CDR3 length: 18 residues. V was clipped by 6 bases and J by 0 bases, with 21 bases between them. Germline lookup yields CDR1 LNHDA and CDR2 SQIVND (reference sequence). DNA for the CDR3: TGTGCCAGTAGCCCCGACTTGTTGTGGGGGGATAGCAATCAGCCCCAGCATTTT. This translates into CASSPDLLWGDSNQPQHF.

Remarks on this clone: A much bigger clone sits one base away, suggesting this may be a read error. The chain links TRBV5-1 to TRBJ1-1; unclear D gene. CDR1 SGHRS and CDR2 YFSETQ come from the germline V gene. This CDR3 region has 14 residues. V lost 0 bases, J lost 1 base, and 7 bases lay in between. The CDR3 sequence: CASSLGAANTEAFF. The CDR3 DNA follows: TGCGCCAGCAGCTTGGGGGCAGCGAACACTGAAGCTTTCTTT.

The genes are TRBV5-5 and TRBJ1-2, with D possibly being TRBD1 (5 bases). Germline V gene lookup returns CDR1 SGHKS and CDR2 YYEKEE (reference sequence). The CDR3 is made up of 13 amino acids. V was cut by 4 bases and J by 8 bases, with 15 bases left in between. CDR3 residues: CASSRQGVDGYTF. CDR3 nucleotides: TGTGCCAGCAGCCGACAAGGGGTCGACGGCTACACCTTC.

The chain links TRBV11-2 to TRBJ1-6; the D gene is possibly TRBD1 (5 bases). CDR1 is SGHAT, CDR2 FQNNGV, per germline. V was trimmed by 1 base and J by 0 bases, leaving 16 bases between them. This CDR3 has 19 residues. This CDR3 is CASSLGWGDWSSYNSPLHF. DNA for the CDR3: TGTGCCAGCAGCTTAGGATGGGGGGACTGGAGCTCCTATAATTCACCCCTCCACTTT.

The chain combines TRBV29-1 with TRBJ2-7, with D unclear. Per the germline V gene, CDR1 is SQVTM and CDR2 is ANQGSEA. The CDR3 is made up of 14 amino acids. The V end lost 6 bases, the J end lost 0 bases, and 15 bases lay between the germline ends. The CDR3 protein is CSVVDPFSSYEQYF. For the CDR3, the DNA is TGCAGCGTAGTTGATCCCTTTAGCTCCTACGAGCAGTACTTC.

This clone was found once. V usage is TRBV6-6 and J usage is TRBJ1-5, with TRBD1 as a possible D gene (5 bases). Looked up from germline, CDR1 is MNHNY and CDR2 is SVGAGI (reference sequence). The CDR3 contains 14 residues. With 6 bases removed from V and 0 bases from J, the gap between germline ends came to 9 bases. DNA for the CDR3: TGTGCCAGCAGCCGGGACTCTAGCAATCAGCCCCAGCATTTT. Translation: CASSRDSSNQPQHF.

As for this clone: The sample has other DNA sequences that encode this CDR3 too. Here the CDR3 reads CASSLLAGGRTDTQYF. For the CDR3, the DNA is TGCGCCAGCAGCTTGCTAGCGGGAGGAAGGACAGATACGCAGTATTTT. The chain combines TRBV5-1 with TRBJ2-3, with 11 positions matching TRBD2. The CDR3 runs 16 residues. Per the germline V gene, CDR1 is SGHRS and CDR2 is YFSETQ. The junction had 4 bases not matched to a gene; V was cut back by 1 base and J by 3 bases. Combining the CDR3 with reference TRBV5-1 and TRBJ2-3 gives the whole variable domain KAGVTQTPRYLIKTRGQQVTLSCSPISGHRSVSWYQQTPGQGLQFLFEYFSETQRNKGNFPGRFSGRQFSNSRSEMNVSTLELGDSALYLCASSLLAGGRTDTQYFGPGTRLTVL.

The chain recombines TRBV6-6 with TRBJ1-1; tentative D call: TRBD1 (5 bases). The CDR3 sequence is 17 residues long. V lost 5 bases and J lost 4, with 23 bases in between. Germline CDR1 and CDR2: MNHNY and SVGAGI (reference sequence). This CDR3 is CASSPSGSWGGFTEAFF. Written as DNA, the CDR3 is TGTGCCAGCAGTCCCTCTGGTAGTTGGGGGGGATTCACTGAAGCTTTCTTT.

The table lists this clone with a few counts. V is TRBV2 and J is TRBJ2-5, with TRBD2 as a possible D gene (6 bases). The CDR3 length is 14 residues. The V gene lost 2 bases and the J gene lost 2 bases, with 9 bases spanning the gap. Germline loops: CDR1 SNHLY, CDR2 FYNNEI. The CDR3 DNA reads as TGTGCCAGCAGTGAAAGGGACTTACAAGAGACCCAGTACTTC. Amino acid sequence: CASSERDLQETQYF.

V usage is TRBV2 and J usage is TRBJ1-3; D is ambiguous. This CDR3 region has 13 residues. Between the trimmed V and J ends, which lost 1 base and 7 bases, there was a span of 8 bases. CDR1 and CDR2 from the germline V gene are SNHLY and FYNNEI. The CDR3 protein is CASSEGPENTIYF. Written as DNA, the CDR3 is TGTGCCAGCAGTGAAGGCCCCGAGAACACCATATATTTT.

The chain couples TRBV5-1 to TRBJ2-2, with D unclear. Germline CDR1 reads SGHRS; CDR2 reads YFSETQ. The V and J ends lost 1 base and 7 bases respectively, with 11 bases between them. The CDR3 is 14 residues long. The CDR3 is CASSLRVTGGELFF. The CDR3 DNA sequence: TGCGCCAGCAGCTTGCGTGTAACGGGCGGGGAGCTGTTTTTT.

The chain is built from TRBV19 and TRBJ2-3; 7 nucleotides line up with TRBD1. The CDR3 is 17 amino acids. Germline V gives CDR1 LNHDA, CDR2 SQIVND (reference sequence). With 5 bases clipped from V and 5 bases from J, the junction kept 16 bases outside the gene matches. In nucleotides, the CDR3 is TGTGCCAGTAGTGTCACAGGGGCCTTCCTCCGGGGAGATACGCAGTATTTT. It specifies CASSVTGAFLRGDTQYF.

V and J are TRBV19 and TRBJ2-2; D gene unclear. The germline CDR1 and CDR2 sequences are LNHDA and SQIVND (reference sequence). The CDR3 loop spans 15 amino acids. V lost 5 bases and J 4 bases, leaving 14 bases between the germline ends. CDR3 bases: TGTGCCAGTAGTCCTCCGGGTTCTCGCACCGGGGAGCTGTTTTTT. This translates into CASSPPGSRTGELFF.

This rearrangement joins TRBV28 to TRBJ2-3; 16 bases are shared with TRBD2. CDR3 size: 16 residues. V shed 7 bases, J shed 4 bases, and the junction held 5 bases outside the gene matches. Germline CDR1 and CDR2: MDHEN and SYDVKM. CDR3 DNA: TGTGCCAGCAAACCGGGACTAGCGGGAGGGCCAGATACGCAGTATTTT. Its translation is CASKPGLAGGPDTQYF.

The V gene is TRBV11-2, the J gene TRBJ1-5; D is unresolved. The V end was cut by 2 bases, the J end by 6 bases, with 8 bases between. This CDR3 is built from 13 residues. CDR1 and CDR2 (germline): SGHAT, FQNNGV. CDR3 sequence: CASSLTAGQPQHF. CDR3 in DNA: TGTGCCAGCAGCTTAACAGCGGGTCAGCCCCAGCATTTT.

The chain employs TRBV25-1 and TRBJ2-1; D might be TRBD1 (5 bases). V was pared by 8 bases and J by 3 bases, with 14 bases between. Germline V gene sequence: CDR1 MGHDK, CDR2 SYGVNS. The CDR3 is made up of 14 amino acids. CDR3 nucleotides: TGTGCCAGCCTACTCTGGGGCAGCTACAATGAGCAGTTCTTC. Protein sequence: CASLLWGSYNEQFF.

The sample holds one count of this clone. The junction departs from germline at one end; a sequencing error may be responsible. This chain connects TRBV2 to TRBJ2-7, with 9 bases identical to TRBD2. The CDR3 runs 15 residues. Germline V gene lookup returns CDR1 SNHLY and CDR2 FYNNEI. This chain's CDR3 is CASREVAGDSYEQYF. CDR3 nucleotides: TGTGCCAGCAGAGAAGTAGCGGGAGATTCCTACGAGCAGTACTTC.

This clone has just a few counts. V usage is TRBV12-3 or TRBV12-4 and J usage is TRBJ2-7; no clear D. CDR3 size: 13 residues. Trimming pared 8 bases from V and 1 base from J, leaving 12 bases between. The CDR3 nucleotides read TGTGCCAGCGCCGGGTTTAATTCCTACGAGCAGTACTTC. Translation gives CASAGFNSYEQYF.

The chain joins TRBV7-3 to TRBJ2-2; maybe TRBD1 (6 bases). In germline, CDR1 is SGHTA, CDR2 FQGTGA. CDR3 length equals 18 residues. Trimming stripped 2 bases from V and 4 bases from J, with 20 bases between. The CDR3, as DNA: TGTGCCAGCAGCTTATATCCACCCGACAGGATTATCACCGGGGAGCTGTTTTTT. As protein: CASSLYPPDRIITGELFF.

The chain recombines TRBV6-1 with TRBJ2-7, with TRBD1 as a possible D gene (6 bases). The CDR3 sequence is 14 residues long. Trimming left V 3 bases short and J 3 bases short, with 12 bases between. Germline V gene data show CDR1 as MNHNS and CDR2 as SASEGT. In DNA, the CDR3 is TGTGCCAGCAGTGAGGGGGCCCCCAACTACGAGCAGTACTTC. Protein product: CASSEGAPNYEQYF.